The clone carrying this T cell receptor beta chain was found many times. The sample is drawn from a study of regulatory T cells in long-lasting Graves disease. Time point denoted: newly diagnosed GD, antithyroid drugs for less than 3 months. Scientists built the TCR library using RNA that was extracted from PBMCs. Through Arm-PCR of CDR3 regions and iRepertoire HTBI primers, TCR beta libraries were built. MiXCR, applied by TCRdb to the multiplex PCR reads, yields one record per CDR3 protein. The profile shows 400,000 to 450,000 distinct CDR3 sequences, more than 12% of them singletons. Germline CDR1 reads SEHNR; CDR2 reads FQNEAQ (reference sequence). The ends were cut back, 5 bases at V and 6 bases at J, with 14 bases in the middle. The CDR3 covers 14 residues. The data also belong to a second study, concerning T cells in Graves' hyperthyroidism and ophthalmopathy.

The clonotype was recovered from a woman in her twenties or thirties with Graves disease. The chain combines TRBV7-9 with TRBJ2-1; possibly TRBD1 or TRBD2 for D (5 bases each). Specimen: peripheral blood mononuclear cells (PBMCs), collected at new diagnosis, from a patient treated with antithyroid drugs. CDR3 in amino acids: CASSTGTPPNEQFF. DNA for the CDR3: TGTGCCAGCAGCACTGGGACGCCACCCAATGAGCAGTTCTTC.